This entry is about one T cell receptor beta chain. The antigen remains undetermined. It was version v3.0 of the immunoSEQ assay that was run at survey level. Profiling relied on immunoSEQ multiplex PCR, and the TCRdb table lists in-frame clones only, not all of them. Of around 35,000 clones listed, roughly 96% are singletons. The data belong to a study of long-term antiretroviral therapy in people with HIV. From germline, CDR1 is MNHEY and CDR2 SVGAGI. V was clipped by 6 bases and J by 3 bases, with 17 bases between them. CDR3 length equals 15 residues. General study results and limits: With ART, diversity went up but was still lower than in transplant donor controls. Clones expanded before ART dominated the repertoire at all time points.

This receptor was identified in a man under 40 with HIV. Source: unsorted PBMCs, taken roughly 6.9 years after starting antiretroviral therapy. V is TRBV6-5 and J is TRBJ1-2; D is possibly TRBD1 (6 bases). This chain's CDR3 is CASSPRQDTYYGYTF. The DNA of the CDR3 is TGTGCCAGCAGCCCTAGACAGGATACTTACTATGGCTACACCTTC.